This paragraph reports one T cell receptor beta chain. These data are taken from a study of T cell clusters in autoimmune cytopenias. TRB was amplified from approximately 250 ng of peripheral blood genomic DNA per sample. TRB was amplified by touch-down multiplex PCR, primer pools A and B combined. With the multiplex PCR reads reprocessed, TCRdb shows one record per CDR3 protein and no DNA. The ten most abundant clones cover around 4.4% of a sample with 9,500 to 11,000 distinct CDR3 sequences. These data were likewise used in another study, on T cell repertoires in aging, cancer and after chemotherapy.

The receptor comes from a human donor in good health. Specimen: peripheral blood.

The CDR3 sequence is CASSLTVAGANVLTF. The V and J genes are TRBV5-1 and TRBJ2-6. From germline, CDR1 is SGHRS and CDR2 YFSETQ. The CDR3 has 15 residues.